This paragraph covers one T cell receptor beta chain sequence. As for time point: patch test 1, 2 weeks after DPC sensitization. Treatment reported: therapeutic diphenylcyclopropenone sensitization with weekly scalp DPC. TCRdb reprocessed the RACE reads via MiXCR and lists one record per CDR3 protein. Counted here are some 400,000 distinct CDR3 sequences, roughly 5% occurring once; the ten biggest clones make up roughly 2.4%. The sample is drawn from a study of human T cells and chemical hapten exposure. The CDR3 runs to 14 residues. V trimming: 5 bases; J trimming: 2 bases; junction bases outside the gene matches: 5. The germline gives CDR1 WSHSY, CDR2 SAAADI.

Source: whole blood, taken in connection with sensitization to the hapten diphenylcyclopropenone (DPC). The chain recombines TRBV10-2 with TRBJ1-2, with 7 positions matching TRBD1. The sequence came from a woman in her forties or fifties with alopecia areata. Some clones in this sample may be carry-over from other donors' samples. DNA of the CDR3: TGCGCCAGCAGTAAAGGACAGGCGAACTATGGCTACACCTTC. It specifies CASSKGQANYGYTF.